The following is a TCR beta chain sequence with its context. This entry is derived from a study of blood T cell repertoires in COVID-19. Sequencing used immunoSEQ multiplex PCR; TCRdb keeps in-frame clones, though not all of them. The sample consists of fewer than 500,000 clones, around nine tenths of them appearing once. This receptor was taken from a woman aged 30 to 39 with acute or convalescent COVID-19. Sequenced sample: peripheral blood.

DNA of the CDR3: TGTGCCAGCAGTTTACGGACTAGCGGGGTAACAGATACGCAGTATTTT. Amino acids: CASSLRTSGVTDTQYF. The chain joins TRBV2 to TRBJ2-3, with 12 positions matching TRBD2. Germline lookup yields CDR1 SNHLY and CDR2 FYNNEI. Unmatched junction bases numbered 6, after V lost 5 bases and J lost 3 bases. The CDR3 extends over 16 amino acids. The entire variable domain, with the rest obtained from reference TRBV2 and TRBJ2-3, is as follows: EPEVTQTPSHQVTQMGQEVILRCVPISNHLYFYWYRQILGQKVEFLVSFYNNEISEKSEIFDDQFSVERPDGSNFTLKIRSTKLEDSAMYFCASSLRTSGVTDTQYFGPGTRLTVL.